The T cell receptor delta chain under discussion was sequenced for a study of gammadelta T cells in human blood. This clone was seen only a few times. The antigen remains undetermined. This likely traces to a read error, being one base from a far larger clone. Germline lookup yields CDR1 TSWWSYY and CDR2 QGS. This CDR3 contains 25 residues. The V end lost 5 bases, the J end lost 5 bases, and 48 bases lay between the germline ends. TCRdb redid the clone calls on the RT-PCR reads with CATT. The repertoire includes a few hundred delta-chain clones, about 3% of them detected once, and around 60% sits in the top ten. Findings of the study overall: Polyclonal expansion of innate γδ T cells after birth appeared microbially driven.

The clonotype comes from a human donor. Sequencing was done on a sample of non-Vgamma9Vdelta2 gamma-delta T cells from adult blood. V gene TRDV1 combines with J gene TRDJ1, with D possibly TRDD2 on 9 matching bases. TCRdb offers no J gene call, so here the DNA was matched to germline to obtain one. DNA for the CDR3: TGTGCTCTTGGGACACACATCCGGGCTCCCTTCCTACCACACTGGGGGCCTCCGAGGGCTGATAAACTCATCTTT. This encodes CALGTHIRAPFLPHWGPPRADKLIF.